The 22 T cell receptor beta chains given below trace back to one sample, sequenced in a study of blood T cell repertoires in COVID-19 (dated by TCRdb to the early 2020s). Library construction relied on the immunoSEQ multiplex PCR assay. TCRdb limited this immuneACCESS table to in-frame rearrangements with V and J called. A share of clones is missing; checked studies link under half to unresolved V genes, and the rest is unexplained. The sample table contains roughly 250,000 clones; only one count was recorded for around 82% of them. Over 8.5% of the sample belongs to the ten largest clones. The sample comprised peripheral blood. These receptors all stem from a human donor in a cohort sampled during active COVID-19.

V and J are TRBV28 and TRBJ1-5; the match to TRBD1 covers 8 bases. V lost 4 bases and J lost 0; bases outside the gene matches: 5. CDR3 length: 16 residues. CDR1 is MDHEN, CDR2 SYDVKM, per germline. CDR3 coding DNA: TGTGCCAGCAGTTCAACAGGGGGGAATAGCAATCAGCCCCAGCATTTT. Protein product: CASSSTGGNSNQPQHF.

In nucleotides, the CDR3 is TGTGCCACCAGTGATGTGACAGGGACGGGTTACAATGAGCAGTTCTTC. Translating it yields CATSDVTGTGYNEQFF. The chain couples TRBV24-1 to TRBJ2-1, with 7 bases fitting TRBD1. Germline CDR1 and CDR2: KGHDR and SFDVKD. V was clipped by 3 bases and J by 4 bases; unmatched bases: 8. The CDR3 extends over 16 amino acids.

This clone came up once. The V and J genes are TRBV15 and TRBJ1-5; TRBD1 agrees at 8 bases. Germline CDR1 LNHNV, CDR2 YYDKDF (reference sequence). The V and J ends lost 4 bases and 1 base, in that order; junction bases with no gene match: 9. CDR3 size: 17 residues. CDR3 coding DNA: TGTGCCACCAGCAAGCTAACAGGGGGAGGAAGCAATCAGCCCCAGCATTTT. Translated: CATSKLTGGGSNQPQHF.

V and J are TRBV10-3 and TRBJ2-7; 8 nucleotides agree with TRBD2. Looked up from germline, CDR1 is ENHRY and CDR2 is SYGVKD. The length of the CDR3 is 13 residues. V was pared by 11 bases and J by 1 base, with 7 bases of the junction left unmatched. The CDR3 DNA reads TGTGCCGTGAGCGGGGGTGATTCCTACGAGCAGTACTTC. It translates to CAVSGGDSYEQYF.

The chain recombines TRBV6-5 with TRBJ2-1; D ambiguous. Trimming stripped 8 bases from V and 0 bases from J, with 11 bases between. There are 14 residues in the CDR3. Germline values: CDR1 MNHEY, CDR2 SVGAGI. The CDR3 bases are TGTGCCAGCGGTCTTAGGAGCTCCTACAATGAGCAGTTCTTC. Its protein is CASGLRSSYNEQFF.

The J gene is TRBJ1-1, the V gene TRBV21-1; TRBD1 was called by the table and not checked on the DNA. TRBV21-1 is a documented pseudogene. This CDR3 contains 19 residues. CDR3 protein: CASSNRGAPRTDLNTEAFF. The CDR3 DNA sequence: TGTGCCAGCAGCAACCGGGGCGCCCCTCGGACAGATTTGAACACTGAAGCTTTCTTT.

This chain's CDR3 is CASSARSDPGSNEQFF. DNA for the CDR3: TGTGCCAGCAGCGCTAGGTCGGACCCTGGGAGCAATGAGCAGTTCTTC. The V and J genes are TRBV11-2 and TRBJ2-1; D may be TRBD2 (5 bases). In germline, CDR1 is SGHAT, CDR2 FQNNGV. V was shortened by 5 bases and J by 6 bases, with 20 bases between the two germline ends. There are 16 residues in the CDR3.

Note on this clone: The sample carries other DNA sequences with the same CDR3. J is TRBJ1-4 and V is TRBV18; D is perhaps TRBD1 (5 bases). V lost 2 bases and J 3 bases, leaving 7 bases between the germline ends. The CDR3 runs to 14 residues. The germline CDR1 and CDR2 sequences are KGHSH and LQKENI. The CDR3 loop is CASSPGAANEKLFF. CDR3 nucleotides: TGTGCCAGCTCACCAGGGGCGGCTAATGAAAAACTGTTTTTT.

This clone was observed once. In nucleotides, the CDR3 is TGTGCCAGCAGCTTAGAGGTGGCGGCGCCCCCAGATACGCAGTATTTT. Protein sequence: CASSLEVAAPPDTQYF. The chain recombines TRBV11-2 with TRBJ2-3, with D hard to call. This CDR3 is 16 amino acids long. Germline CDR1 and CDR2: SGHAT and FQNNGV. The V gene lost 0 bases and the J gene lost 4 bases, with 14 bases spanning the gap.

Only one count was recorded for this clone. The rearrangement uses TRBV6-2 or TRBV6-3 and TRBJ1-5; no clear D gene. Germline V CDR1 and CDR2: MNHEY, SVGEGT. CDR3 length equals 14 residues. V lost 2 bases and J lost 8, with 13 bases in between. CDR3 region: CASSYPGFSEPQHF. The DNA of the CDR3 is TGTGCCAGCAGTTACCCCGGGTTTTCCGAGCCCCAGCATTTT.

The V and J genes are TRBV5-8 and TRBJ2-5, with 11 nucleotides matching TRBD1. V trimming: 2 bases; J trimming: 3 bases; junction bases outside the gene matches: 6. The germline gives CDR1 SGHTS, CDR2 YDEGEE. This CDR3 comprises 16 residues. Here the CDR3 DNA reads TGTGCCAGCAGCTTCTGGACAGGGGGCGCGAAAGAGACCCAGTACTTC. Translation: CASSFWTGGAKETQYF.

The CDR3 DNA follows: TGCGCCAGCAGCCCTTATAGCGGGGGGGCCTTGAACACCGGGGAGCTGTTTTTT. Residues: CASSPYSGGALNTGELFF. This rearrangement joins TRBV5-1 to TRBJ2-2; TRBD2 agrees at 11 bases. Germline V CDR1 and CDR2: SGHRS, YFSETQ. J was trimmed by 1 base and V by 4 bases; bases with no gene match: 9. The CDR3 totals 18 residues.

The chain links TRBV2 to TRBJ1-1, with D perhaps TRBD1 (6 bases). Deletions cut 5 bases from V and 1 base from J, with 8 bases between. This CDR3 spans 13 amino acids. Germline V lookup: CDR1 SNHLY, CDR2 FYNNEI. The CDR3 DNA follows: TGTGCCAGCAGTTCAGGGGAGAACACTGAAGCTTTCTTT. Translated, it gives CASSSGENTEAFF.

The rearrangement uses TRBV29-1 and TRBJ2-1; 8 bases are shared with TRBD1. This CDR3 region has 15 residues. Germline CDR1 is SQVTM and CDR2 is ANQGSEA. The V and J ends lost 7 bases and 5 bases, in that order; junction bases with no gene match: 13. In DNA, the CDR3 is TGCAGCGCTGCCTCCGGGACAGGAATAAACAATGAGCAGTTCTTC. This gives the protein CSAASGTGINNEQFF.

J is TRBJ1-3 and V is TRBV5-8; D ambiguous. Trimming removed 0 bases from V and 2 bases from J, with 12 bases in between. The length of the CDR3 is 16 residues. Germline V CDR1 and CDR2: SGHTS, YDEGEE. The CDR3 sequence is CASSLGLTLAGNTIYF. DNA of the CDR3: TGTGCCAGCAGCTTGGGCCTCACACTAGCTGGAAACACCATATATTTT.

This sequence joins TRBV19 and TRBJ2-7; the D is unclear. Germline V CDR1 and CDR2: LNHDA, SQIVND (reference sequence). The CDR3 has 13 amino acids. V was pared by 7 bases and J by 0 bases, with 10 bases between. The CDR3 nucleotides are TGTGCCAGTACACGAGGATACTCCTACGAGCAGTACTTC. Protein: CASTRGYSYEQYF.

The V gene is TRBV19, the J gene TRBJ1-6; D uncertain. V was clipped by 4 bases and J by 8 bases, with 21 bases between them. Germline V gene sequence: CDR1 LNHDA, CDR2 SQIVND (reference sequence). There are 17 residues in the CDR3. The CDR3 sequence is CASSTPRPRGLHSPLHF. The CDR3 DNA sequence: TGTGCCAGTAGTACCCCCCGGCCCCGGGGATTACATTCACCCCTCCACTTT.

The chain carries TRBV7-2 and TRBJ2-5, with 11 bases matching TRBD1. This CDR3 comprises 16 residues. Germline V gene lookup returns CDR1 SGHTA and CDR2 FQGNSA. J lost 1 base, V lost 1 base, and 2 bases had no gene match. The chain's CDR3 is CASSLGDRGSQETQYF. The CDR3 bases are TGTGCCAGCAGCTTAGGGGACAGGGGGTCCCAAGAGACCCAGTACTTC.

CDR3 residues: CATSRDGRSYNEQFF. Here the CDR3 DNA reads TGTGCCACCAGCAGAGATGGCCGATCCTACAATGAGCAGTTCTTC. The chain combines TRBV15 with TRBJ2-1; D is ambiguous. Per germline, CDR1 LNHNV and CDR2 YYDKDF (reference sequence). V dropped 0 bases and J dropped 1 base, with 7 bases sitting between them. The CDR3 sequence is 15 residues long. The entire variable domain, with the rest obtained from reference TRBV15 and TRBJ2-1, is as follows: DAMVIQNPRYQVTQFGKPVTLSCSQTLNHNVMYWYQQKSSQAPKLLFHYYDKDFNNEADTPDNFQSRRPNTSFCFLDIRSPGLGDTAMYLCATSRDGRSYNEQFFGPGTRLTVL.

This clone was detected only a few times. In DNA form, the CDR3 reads TGTGCCAGCAGTTGGACTAGCGGGGGGGCCGAGACCCAGTACTTC. Protein: CASSWTSGGAETQYF. This chain joins TRBV6-2 or TRBV6-3 and TRBJ2-5, with TRBD2 identical over 15 bases. Germline lookup yields CDR1 MNHEY and CDR2 SVGEGT. The ends lost 4 bases at V and 5 bases at J; junction bases unmatched: 2. The CDR3 spans 15 residues.

This clone was detected a few times. The chain combines TRBV19 with TRBJ1-5; D is unresolved. Germline CDR1 LNHDA, CDR2 SQIVND (reference sequence). V was cut by 3 bases and J by 7 bases, with 16 bases left in between. CDR3 length: 15 residues. The DNA for the CDR3 is TGTGCCAGTAGTATCACCGCCGCGGCTGGCCAGCCCCAGCATTTT. The encoded protein is CASSITAAAGQPQHF. The whole variable domain, filled in from reference TRBV19 and TRBJ1-5, reads DGGITQSPKYLFRKEGQNVTLSCEQNLNHDAMYWYRQDPGQGLRLIYYSQIVNDFQKGDIAEGYSVSREKKESFPLTVTSAQKNPTAFYLCASSITAAAGQPQHFGDGTRLSIL.

This clone was seen more than once but under ten times. The chain has TRBV20-1 and TRBJ2-5, with TRBD2 identical over 12 bases. The CDR3 contains 16 residues. Germline CDR1 and CDR2: DFQATT and SNEGSKA (reference sequence). J lost 6 bases, V lost 3 bases, and 11 bases had no gene match. In DNA, the CDR3 is TGCAGTGCTAGTAGGGCTAGCGGGAGGGTCGAACAGACCCAGTACTTC. Protein product: CSASRASGRVEQTQYF.